The 13 T cell receptor beta chains presented below share a single source sample, sequenced in a study of CD8 T cells in ankylosing spondylitis. TCRdb re-derived calls from the 5' RACE reads in MiXCR, one entry per CDR3 protein. This table holds roughly 130,000 distinct CDR3 sequences, around 7% found once. The specimen was blood, either unsorted or a sorted T cell fraction (not recorded which). These receptors came from a male donor with ankylosing spondylitis or in good health (not recorded which).

The chain employs TRBV20-1 and TRBJ2-7, with 9 bases fitting TRBD2. This CDR3 has 14 residues. Germline V gene data show CDR1 as DFQATT and CDR2 as SNEGSKA (reference sequence). J lost 3 bases, V lost 0 bases, and 3 bases had no gene match. CDR3 sequence reads: CSARDRAGGYEQYF. DNA for the CDR3: TGCAGTGCTAGAGATAGAGCGGGAGGCTACGAGCAGTACTTC.

At least ten counts were recorded for this clonotype. This chain joins TRBV20-1 and TRBJ2-5; 9 bases match TRBD2. The CDR3 covers 17 residues. Germline V CDR1 and CDR2: DFQATT, SNEGSKA (reference sequence). Trimming at V came to 0 bases and at J to 0 bases, leaving 8 bases not matched to a gene. CDR3 region: CSARELRTSDYQETQYF. CDR3 in DNA: TGCAGTGCTAGAGAATTGAGGACTAGCGATTACCAAGAGACCCAGTACTTC.

This clonotype has at least ten counts. The gene calls are TRBV18 and TRBJ1-4; D is undetermined. This CDR3 is 13 amino acids long. Trimming pared 4 bases from V and 0 bases from J, leaving 3 bases between. Germline lookup yields CDR1 KGHSH and CDR2 LQKENI. As DNA, the CDR3 is TGTGCCAGCTCACGAGCAACTAATGAAAAACTGTTTTTT. It codes for CASSRATNEKLFF.

This clonotype was counted ten times or more. CDR3 DNA: TGCGCCAGCAGCTTCGGGAGGACAGGGACCGGGGAGCTGTTTTTT. Protein sequence: CASSFGRTGTGELFF. The chain combines TRBV5-1 with TRBJ2-2; possible D gene TRBD1, 8 bases. V was pared by 2 bases and J by 5 bases, with 13 bases between. CDR1 SGHRS and CDR2 YFSETQ come from the germline V gene. The CDR3 runs to 15 residues.

This clonotype has at least ten counts. This chain's CDR3 is CASSLDVPSYEQYF. The CDR3 DNA reads as TGCGCCAGCAGCTTGGACGTCCCGTCCTACGAGCAGTACTTC. This sequence joins TRBV5-1 and TRBJ2-7; D is unresolved. Germline V lookup: CDR1 SGHRS, CDR2 YFSETQ. There are 14 residues in the CDR3. V was clipped by 0 bases and J by 1 base, with 8 bases between them.

This clonotype was recorded at least ten times. This sequence joins TRBV5-1 and TRBJ2-5; D unclear. Germline V gene data show CDR1 as SGHRS and CDR2 as YFSETQ. V was trimmed by 3 bases and J by 5 bases, leaving 11 bases between them. The CDR3 consists of 13 residues. The CDR3 region has the DNA TGCGCCAGCAGCTCTAGTGGTCCCGAGACCCAGTACTTC. It encodes CASSSSGPETQYF.

This clonotype was recorded many times. This rearrangement joins TRBV10-3 to TRBJ2-1, with 9 bases aligning to TRBD1. The trim removed 6 bases at V and 8 bases at J, leaving 14 bases unmatched. CDR1 is ENHRY and CDR2 is SYGVKD in the germline V gene. CDR3 length equals 16 residues. CDR3 DNA: TGTGCCATCAGCTCACCGGGACAGGGCAGGAGTGATGAGCAGTTCTTC. As protein: CAISSPGQGRSDEQFF.

This clonotype was observed at least ten times. The chain carries TRBV20-1 and TRBJ2-7; D is possibly TRBD1 (6 bases). Germline values: CDR1 DFQATT, CDR2 SNEGSKA (reference sequence). Trimming left V 2 bases short and J 2 bases short, with 16 bases between. The CDR3 is 15 residues long. CDR3 sequence reads: CSARLGKQGTYEQYF. CDR3 bases: TGCAGTGCTAGACTGGGAAAACAGGGCACCTACGAGCAGTACTTC.

This clonotype was seen many times. This chain links TRBV7-2 with TRBJ2-2, with 13 bases fitting TRBD2. The CDR3 length is 15 residues. Germline lookup yields CDR1 SGHTA and CDR2 FQGNSA. Trimming took 5 bases from V and 6 from J; bases not matched to a gene: 3. In DNA form, the CDR3 reads TGTGCCAGCAGCGAGACTAGCGGGAGGCCCGGGGAGCTGTTTTTT. Its translation: CASSETSGRPGELFF. Variable domain in full (rest from reference TRBV7-2 and TRBJ2-2): GAGVSQSPSNKVTEKGKDVELRCDPISGHTALYWYRQSLGQGLEFLIYFQGNSAPDKSGLPSDRFSAERTGGSVSTLTIQRTQQEDSAVYLCASSETSGRPGELFFGEGSRLTVL.

This clonotype showed up many times. The J gene is TRBJ2-3, the V gene TRBV7-3; TRBD2 matches 10 bases. Germline trimming cut 5 bases from V and 2 bases from J; bases unmatched to any gene: 7. Germline-derived CDR1 and CDR2 are SGHTA and FQGTGA. The CDR3 runs 16 residues. The DNA for the CDR3 is TGTGCCAGCAGCCAACAACTAGCGGGACCCACAGATACGCAGTATTTT. Its translation: CASSQQLAGPTDTQYF.

The chain couples TRBV20-1 to TRBJ1-3; D is uncertain. V was pared by 5 bases and J by 4 bases, with 9 bases between. CDR3 length: 12 amino acids. From germline, CDR1 is DFQATT and CDR2 SNEGSKA (reference sequence). This CDR3 reads CSAAPTGNTIYF. The CDR3 region has the DNA TGCAGTGCTGCCCCCACCGGAAACACCATATATTTT.

This clonotype was counted ten times or more. The chain joins TRBV6-2 or TRBV6-3 to TRBJ1-5, with D possibly TRBD1 on 5 matching bases. CDR1 and CDR2 from the germline V gene are MNHEY and SVGEGT. The V gene lost 5 bases and the J gene lost 4 bases, with 18 bases spanning the gap. The CDR3 is 16 amino acids. The CDR3 DNA reads TGTGCCAGCAGTCGGGGACGCTCAGGACTAAATCAGCCCCAGCATTTT. Its protein product is CASSRGRSGLNQPQHF.

This clonotype has a count of ten or more. V is TRBV12-3 or TRBV12-4 and J is TRBJ2-3, with TRBD2 as a possible D gene (6 bases). V was trimmed by 5 bases and J by 0 bases, leaving 15 bases between them. The CDR3 totals 16 residues. The CDR3, as DNA: TGTGCCAGCAGTCCCCTGGCGGGGCTGAGCACAGATACGCAGTATTTT. Residues: CASSPLAGLSTDTQYF.